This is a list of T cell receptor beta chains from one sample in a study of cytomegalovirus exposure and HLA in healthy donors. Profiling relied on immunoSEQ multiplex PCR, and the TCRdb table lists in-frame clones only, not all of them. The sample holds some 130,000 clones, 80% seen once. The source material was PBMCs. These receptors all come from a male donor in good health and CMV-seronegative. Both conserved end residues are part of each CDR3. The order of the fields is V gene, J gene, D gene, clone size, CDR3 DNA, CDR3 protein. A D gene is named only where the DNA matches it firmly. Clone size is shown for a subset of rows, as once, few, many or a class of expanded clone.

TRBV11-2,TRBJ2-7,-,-,TGTGCCAGCAGCTTAGGAGGGGACAACTACGAGCAGTACTTC,CASSLGGDNYEQYF
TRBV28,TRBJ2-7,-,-,TGTGCCAGCAGTTACCCTCTTCGGGGGATAAGGTACGAGCAGTACTTC,CASSYPLRGIRYEQYF
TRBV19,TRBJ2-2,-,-,TGTGCCAGTAGTATCGGAAGGGGATCGAACACCGGGGAGCTGTTTTTT,CASSIGRGSNTGELFF
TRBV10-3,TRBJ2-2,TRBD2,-,TGTGCCACGAAAGGACTAGCGGGAGTAAAGACCGGGGAGCTGTTTTTT,CATKGLAGVKTGELFF
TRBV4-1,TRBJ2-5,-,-,TGCGCCAGCAGCCAAACAGGTGCCAGACAAGAGACCCAGTACTTC,CASSQTGARQETQYF
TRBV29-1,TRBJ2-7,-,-,TGCAGCGTTAAAGGCGGATACGAGCAGTACTTC,CSVKGGYEQYF
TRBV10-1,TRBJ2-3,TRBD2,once,TGCGCCAGCAGTAGCGGGAGGCCCACAGATACGCAGTATTTT,CASSSGRPTDTQYF
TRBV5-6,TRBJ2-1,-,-,TGTGCCAGCAGCTCCCCCCTCAATGAGCAGTTCTTC,CASSSPLNEQFF
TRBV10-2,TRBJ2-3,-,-,TGCGCCAGCAGTCAGCAGGAGGCTCCAGATACGCAGTATTTT,CASSQQEAPDTQYF
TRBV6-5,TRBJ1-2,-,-,TGTGCCAGCAGGGAGGGCGACTTGAACTATGGCTACACCTTC,CASREGDLNYGYTF
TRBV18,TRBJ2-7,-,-,TGTGCCAGCTCACCACCTAGTCGATACGAGCAGTACTTC,CASSPPSRYEQYF
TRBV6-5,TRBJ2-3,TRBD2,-,TGTGCCACCAGGACTAGCGGGATCACAGATACGCAGTATTTT,CATRTSGITDTQYF
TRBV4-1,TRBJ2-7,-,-,TGCGCCAGCAGCCACCCGACAGCTCCCGCCTACGAGCAGTACTTC,CASSHPTAPAYEQYF
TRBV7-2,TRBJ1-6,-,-,TGTGCCAGCAGTCCAGAAGGAGCTTCACCCCTCCACTTT,CASSPEGASPLHF
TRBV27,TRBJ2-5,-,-,TGTGCCAGCAGTTTCCGCCGCGGGGTTTTCGAGACCCAGTACTTC,CASSFRRGVFETQYF
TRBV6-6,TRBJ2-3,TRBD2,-,TGTGCCAGCAGTTATCTAGCGGGGCGCACAGATACGCAGTATTTT,CASSYLAGRTDTQYF
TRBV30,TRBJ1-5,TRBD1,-,TGTGCCTGGAGTGTAGGGGGGGCAGGGGGCGCAGTCCAGCATTTT,CAWSVGGAGGAVQHF
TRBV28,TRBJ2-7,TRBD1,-,TGTGCCAGCAGTCTCATTCCCATGACAGGGGATAACGAGCAGTACTTC,CASSLIPMTGDNEQYF
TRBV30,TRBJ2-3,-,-,TGTGCCTGGAGTACTACATTAGGGGCAGATACGCAGTATTTT,CAWSTTLGADTQYF
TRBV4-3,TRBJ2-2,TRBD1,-,TGCGCCAGCAGCCAAGATCGGGGACAGGGGGCCGGGGAGCTGTTTTTT,CASSQDRGQGAGELFF
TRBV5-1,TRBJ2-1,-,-,TGCGCCAGCAGCTCCCCCGACGGGATTCTTCAGCAGTTCTTC,CASSSPDGILQQFF
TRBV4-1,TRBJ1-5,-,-,TGCGCCAGCAGCTACACCGACAGATATCAGCCCCAGCATTTT,CASSYTDRYQPQHF
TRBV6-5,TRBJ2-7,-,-,TGTGCCAGCAGTTATACGCTCCCACAGAGCTCCTACGAGCAGTACTTC,CASSYTLPQSSYEQYF
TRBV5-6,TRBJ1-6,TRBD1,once,TGTGCCAGCAGCTTGGCACAGGGGAATTCACCCCTCCACTTT,CASSLAQGNSPLHF
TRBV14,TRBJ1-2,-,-,TGTGCCAGCAGCCATAAGACAAACTATGGCTACACCTTC,CASSHKTNYGYTF
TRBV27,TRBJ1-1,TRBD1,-,TGTGCCAGCAGTTTCCAACCAGGACAGGGGGCTGAAGCTTTCTTT,CASSFQPGQGAEAFF
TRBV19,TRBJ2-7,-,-,TGTGCCAGTAGTATGAGCGGATACGAGCAGTACTTC,CASSMSGYEQYF
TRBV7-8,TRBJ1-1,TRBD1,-,TGTGCCAGCAGCCGCGGGCACAGGGGAGGCGACACTGAAGCTTTCTTT,CASSRGHRGGDTEAFF
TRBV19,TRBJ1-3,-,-,TGTGCCAGTAGTATGGGCGGAAACACCATATATTTT,CASSMGGNTIYF
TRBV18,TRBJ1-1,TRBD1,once,TGTGCCAGCTCACCATCGACAGGGGGCCTCAACACTGAAGCTTTCTTT,CASSPSTGGLNTEAFF
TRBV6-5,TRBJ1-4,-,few,TGTGCCAGCAGCCGACAGGAGGACTATGAAAAACTGTTTTTT,CASSRQEDYEKLFF
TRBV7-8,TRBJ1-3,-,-,TGTGCCAGCAGCTTAGTTTTGCGGGGAGGATTTGGAAACACCATATATTTT,CASSLVLRGGFGNTIYF
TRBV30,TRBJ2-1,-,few,TGTGCCTGGAGTACACGCTGGACAGCGAACAATGAGCAGTTCTTC,CAWSTRWTANNEQFF
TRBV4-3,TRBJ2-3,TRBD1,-,TGCGCCAGCAGCCAAGATGGGACAGCTCCCGATACGCAGTATTTT,CASSQDGTAPDTQYF
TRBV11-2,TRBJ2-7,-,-,TGTGCCAGCAGCTTAGGTTGGGGGGCCTACGAGCAGTACTTC,CASSLGWGAYEQYF
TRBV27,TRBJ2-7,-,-,TGTGCCAGCAGTCCCCCCGAGGGCGAGCAGTACTTC,CASSPPEGEQYF
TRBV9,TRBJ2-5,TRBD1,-,TGTGCCAGCAGCGTAGATCCAGGACAGGGTATAGAAGAGACCCAGTACTTC,CASSVDPGQGIEETQYF
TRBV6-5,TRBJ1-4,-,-,TGTGCCAGCAGTTACACAGCTTCCCATGAAAAACTGTTTTTT,CASSYTASHEKLFF
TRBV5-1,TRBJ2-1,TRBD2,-,TGCGCCAGCAGCTTAAACGGACTAGCGGGAGGTATACGGGTTAATGAGCAGTTCTTC,CASSLNGLAGGIRVNEQFF
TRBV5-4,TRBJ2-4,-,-,TGTGCCAGCAGCTTGGGTGAGAACATTCAGTACTTC,CASSLGENIQYF
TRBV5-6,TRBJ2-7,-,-,TGTGCCAGCAGCTCGGGGAGAGCCGAGCAGTACTTC,CASSSGRAEQYF
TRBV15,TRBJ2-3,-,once,TGTGCCACCAACCCTCGGGCGGGGACCCCGGATACGCAGTATTTT,CATNPRAGTPDTQYF
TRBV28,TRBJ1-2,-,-,TGTGCCAGCAGTTTGGGGAGGATGAATGGCTACACCTTC,CASSLGRMNGYTF
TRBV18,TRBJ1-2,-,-,TGTGCCAGCTCACCGATAGAACAGGGTTACTATGGCTACACCTTC,CASSPIEQGYYGYTF
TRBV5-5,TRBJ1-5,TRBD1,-,TGTGCCAGCAGCGGGACAGGGGGGAATCAGCCCCAGCATTTT,CASSGTGGNQPQHF
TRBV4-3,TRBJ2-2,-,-,TGCGCCAGCAGCCAGCACCCCCAGGGTGGAACCGGGGAGCTGTTTTTT,CASSQHPQGGTGELFF
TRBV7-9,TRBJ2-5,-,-,TGTGCCAGCAGCTTATTGACAGGCCTCCGGGAGACCCAGTACTTC,CASSLLTGLRETQYF
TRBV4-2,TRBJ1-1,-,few,TGTGCCAGCAGCCAAGATTACAGTACTGAAGCTTTCTTT,CASSQDYSTEAFF
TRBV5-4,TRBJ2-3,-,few,TGTGCCAGCAGCTTGGGGGGGCCTGTAGATACGCAGTATTTT,CASSLGGPVDTQYF
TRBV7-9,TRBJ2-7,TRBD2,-,TGTTCCAGCAGCTTCGGAGGGTCGGGGGGGGAGCAGTACTTC,CSSSFGGSGGEQYF
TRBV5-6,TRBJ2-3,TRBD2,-,TGTGCCAGCAGCCTCTGGTCGGGAGGGGAGTTAAACACAGATACGCAGTATTTT,CASSLWSGGELNTDTQYF
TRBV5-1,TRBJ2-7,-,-,TGCGCCAGCAGCTTAAGGGAGCACTACGAGCAGTACTTC,CASSLREHYEQYF
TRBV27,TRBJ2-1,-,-,TGTGCCAGCAGCTTTAGGGACCCTAGGGGGAATGAGCAGTTCTTC,CASSFRDPRGNEQFF
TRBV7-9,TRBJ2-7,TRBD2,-,TGTGCCAGCAGCTCGCGAGGGACTAGCTACGAGCAGTACTTC,CASSSRGTSYEQYF
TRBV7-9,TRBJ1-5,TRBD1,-,TGTGCCAGCAGCTTAGGGACAGGGGGCGCGGGCCTCAATCAGCCCCAGCATTTT,CASSLGTGGAGLNQPQHF
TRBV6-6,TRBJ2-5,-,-,TGTGCCAGCAGAACTCGTACCACGGGGAAAGAGACCCAGTACTTC,CASRTRTTGKETQYF
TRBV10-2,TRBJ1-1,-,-,TGCGCCAGCAGTGACTCGGGAAGAAGCACTGAAGCTTTCTTT,CASSDSGRSTEAFF
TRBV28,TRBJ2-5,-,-,TGTGCCAGCACTACAACAGGGTTGGAGACCCAGTACTTC,CASTTTGLETQYF
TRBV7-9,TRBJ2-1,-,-,TGTTCCAGCAGCCTAAATCTTGGTGAGCAGTTCTTC,CSSSLNLGEQFF
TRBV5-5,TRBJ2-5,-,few,TGTGCCAGCATGGGTAGCCGTCCTCCTTCCCAAGAGACCCAGTACTTC,CASMGSRPPSQETQYF